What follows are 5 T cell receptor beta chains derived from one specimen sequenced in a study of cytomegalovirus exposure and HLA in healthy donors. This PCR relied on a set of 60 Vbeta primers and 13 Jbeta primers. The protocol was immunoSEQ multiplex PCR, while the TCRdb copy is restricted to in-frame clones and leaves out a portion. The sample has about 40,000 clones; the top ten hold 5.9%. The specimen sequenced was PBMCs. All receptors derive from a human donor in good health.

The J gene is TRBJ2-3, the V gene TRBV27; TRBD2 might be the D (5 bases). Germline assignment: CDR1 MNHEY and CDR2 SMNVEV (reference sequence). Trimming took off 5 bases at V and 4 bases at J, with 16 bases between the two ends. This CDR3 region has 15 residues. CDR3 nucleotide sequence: TGTGCCAGCAGTCTTAAACTAGTGGTAGCAGATACGCAGTATTTT. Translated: CASSLKLVVADTQYF.

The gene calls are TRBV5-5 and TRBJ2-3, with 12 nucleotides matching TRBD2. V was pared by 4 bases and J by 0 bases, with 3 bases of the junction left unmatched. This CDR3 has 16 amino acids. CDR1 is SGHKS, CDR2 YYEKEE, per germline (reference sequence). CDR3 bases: TGTGCCAGCAGCCGGACTAGCGGGGCGAGCACAGATACGCAGTATTTT. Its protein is CASSRTSGASTDTQYF.

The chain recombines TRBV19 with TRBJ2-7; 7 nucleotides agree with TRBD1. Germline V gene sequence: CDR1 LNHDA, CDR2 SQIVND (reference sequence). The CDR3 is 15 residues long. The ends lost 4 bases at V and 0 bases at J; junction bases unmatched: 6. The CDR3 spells CASSKSTGSSYEQYF. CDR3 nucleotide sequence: TGTGCCAGTAGTAAGTCGACAGGGAGCTCCTACGAGCAGTACTTC.

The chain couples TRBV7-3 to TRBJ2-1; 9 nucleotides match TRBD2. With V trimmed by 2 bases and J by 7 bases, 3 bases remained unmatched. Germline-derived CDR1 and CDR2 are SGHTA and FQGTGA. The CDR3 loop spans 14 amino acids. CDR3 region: CASSLVAGDNEQFF. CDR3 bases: TGTGCCAGCAGCTTAGTAGCGGGGGATAATGAGCAGTTCTTC.

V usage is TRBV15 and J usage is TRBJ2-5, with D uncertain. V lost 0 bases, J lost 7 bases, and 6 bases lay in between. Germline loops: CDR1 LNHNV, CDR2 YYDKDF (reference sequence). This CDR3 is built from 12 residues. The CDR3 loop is CATSRDRGTQYF. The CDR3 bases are TGTGCCACCAGCAGAGATAGAGGGACCCAGTACTTC. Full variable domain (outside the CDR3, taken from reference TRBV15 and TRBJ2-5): DAMVIQNPRYQVTQFGKPVTLSCSQTLNHNVMYWYQQKSSQAPKLLFHYYDKDFNNEADTPDNFQSRRPNTSFCFLDIRSPGLGDTAMYLCATSRDRGTQYFGPGTRLLVL.